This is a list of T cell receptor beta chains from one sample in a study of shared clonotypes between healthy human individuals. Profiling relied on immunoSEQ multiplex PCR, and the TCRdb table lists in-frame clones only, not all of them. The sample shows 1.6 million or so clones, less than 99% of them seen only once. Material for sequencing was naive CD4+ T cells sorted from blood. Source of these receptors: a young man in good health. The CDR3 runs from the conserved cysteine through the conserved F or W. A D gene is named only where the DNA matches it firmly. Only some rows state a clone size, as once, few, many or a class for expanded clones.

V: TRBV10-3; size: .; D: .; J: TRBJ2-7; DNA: TGTGCCATCAGTGAGAGCAGGCCGTCCTACGAGCAGTACTTC; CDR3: CAISESRPSYEQYF
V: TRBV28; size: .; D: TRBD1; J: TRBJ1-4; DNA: TGTGCCAGCAGTCCCCCCTTTCCGACAGGGGATCAGAAACTGTTTTTT; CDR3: CASSPPFPTGDQKLFF
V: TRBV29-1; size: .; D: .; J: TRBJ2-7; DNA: TGCAGCGTCGGCTTTGTGAAGGAGCAGTACTTC; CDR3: CSVGFVKEQYF
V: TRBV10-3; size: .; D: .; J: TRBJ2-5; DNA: TGTGCCATCAGTGCGGTTACAGGGCAAGAGACCCAGTACTTC; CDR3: CAISAVTGQETQYF
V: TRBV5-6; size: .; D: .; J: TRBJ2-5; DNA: TGTGCCAGCGGGGGGACGGGAGAGACCCAGTACTTC; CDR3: CASGGTGETQYF
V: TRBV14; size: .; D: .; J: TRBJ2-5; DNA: TGTGCCAGCAGCCAAGGGACGGACGTCGGGGAGACCCAGTACTTC; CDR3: CASSQGTDVGETQYF
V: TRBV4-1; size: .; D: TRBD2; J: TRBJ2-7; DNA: TGCGCCAGCAGCCAAGGACTAGCGGGACGAAACTACGAGCAGTACTTC; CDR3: CASSQGLAGRNYEQYF
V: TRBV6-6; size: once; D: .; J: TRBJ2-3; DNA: TGTGCCAGCAGTTACATCGGACCGCGGGGCACAGATACGCAGTATTTT; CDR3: CASSYIGPRGTDTQYF
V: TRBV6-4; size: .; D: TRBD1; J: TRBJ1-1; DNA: TGTGCCAGCAGTGCAACAGGGGCCGGGAACACTGAAGCTTTCTTT; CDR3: CASSATGAGNTEAFF
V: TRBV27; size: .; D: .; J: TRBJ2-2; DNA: TGTGCCAGCAGATCAAAAAGCAGCGCGAACACCGGGGAGCTGTTTTTT; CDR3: CASRSKSSANTGELFF
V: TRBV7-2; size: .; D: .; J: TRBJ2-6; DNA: TGTGCCAGCAGCTTCTTTGTCCGCGGCTCTGGGGCCAACGTCCTGACTTTC; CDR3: CASSFFVRGSGANVLTF
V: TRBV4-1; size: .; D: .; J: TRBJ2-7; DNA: TGCGCCAGCAGCCGGGACGGGAGCTCCTACGAGCAGTACTTC; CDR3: CASSRDGSSYEQYF